The present entry profiles one T cell receptor (beta chain) with its context. Only in-frame clones appear in the TCRdb table, and some are missing; sequencing was by immunoSEQ multiplex PCR. This table has 540,000 or so clones, approximately 80% appearing once. These data are taken from a study of shared T cell receptors in the human thymus. V gave up 5 bases and J gave up 8 bases, with 12 bases separating them. The germline gives CDR1 MNHEY, CDR2 SVGAGI. The CDR3 has 12 amino acids. These data were also filed under a second study, of human thymus T cells. That report adds: Healthy Finnish infants having corrective surgery for congenital heart defects served as donors. In corrective heart surgery, resections were taken, and these provided the thymus tissue. Repertoires sampled from thymus and blood appeared biased in V and J gene usage. Reports from related research described highly overlapping thymic repertoires among unrelated individuals.

This chain connects TRBV6-5 to TRBJ1-1; TRBD1 might be the D (6 bases). The sequenced sample consisted of thymocytes. The source is a boy in the first two years of life with a congenital heart defect. Here the CDR3 DNA reads TGTGCCAGCAGTCACCGGACAGCAGAAGCTTTCTTT. As protein: CASSHRTAEAFF.